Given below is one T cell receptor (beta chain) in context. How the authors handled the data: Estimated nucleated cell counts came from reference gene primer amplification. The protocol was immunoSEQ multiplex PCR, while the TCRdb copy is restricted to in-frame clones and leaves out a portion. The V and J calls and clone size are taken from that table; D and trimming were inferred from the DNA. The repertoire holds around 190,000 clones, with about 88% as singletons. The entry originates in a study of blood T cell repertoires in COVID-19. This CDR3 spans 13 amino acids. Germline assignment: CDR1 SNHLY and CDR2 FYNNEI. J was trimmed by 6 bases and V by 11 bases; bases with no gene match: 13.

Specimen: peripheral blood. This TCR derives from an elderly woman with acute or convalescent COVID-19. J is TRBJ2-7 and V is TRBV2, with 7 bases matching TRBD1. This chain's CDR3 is CAGRQGQSPEQYF. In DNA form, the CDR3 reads TGTGCCGGGAGACAGGGCCAGAGCCCCGAGCAGTACTTC.